A single sample gave rise to the 17 T cell receptor beta chains below, sequenced in a study of T cell changes during pregnancy in multiple sclerosis. Clones were read by immunoSEQ multiplex PCR, and TCRdb kept only the in-frame ones, dropping some. Found here are 80,000 or so clones, roughly nine tenths of them singletons; the top ten hold more than 1.4%. Material: peripheral blood, obtained before pregnancy. The receptors shown here come from a female donor with multiple sclerosis, enrolled in a pregnancy study.

The CDR3 region has the DNA TGTGCCAGCTCACCGGACAGTAACACTGAAGCTTTCTTT. It is translated as CASSPDSNTEAFF. V and J are TRBV18 and TRBJ1-1; D may be TRBD1 (6 bases). There are 13 residues in the CDR3. Germline CDR1 KGHSH, CDR2 LQKENI. The V and J ends lost 3 bases and 2 bases respectively, with 7 bases between them.

The gene calls are TRBV5-4 and TRBJ1-4, with unresolved D. CDR1 and CDR2 (germline): SGHNT, YYREEE (reference sequence). There are 16 residues in the CDR3. V lost 4 bases and J lost 6, with 19 bases in between. The CDR3: CASSLSGTAHYEKLFF. CDR3 sequence (DNA): TGTGCCAGCAGCCTAAGTGGTACAGCCCATTATGAAAAACTGTTTTTT.

J is TRBJ2-5 and V is TRBV19; 13 nucleotides match TRBD2. The V gene's germline CDR1 is LNHDA and CDR2 SQIVND (reference sequence). J was trimmed by 5 bases and V by 3 bases; bases with no gene match: 0. The CDR3 totals 14 residues. CDR3 loop: CASSMGLAGETQYF. CDR3 coding DNA: TGTGCCAGTAGTATGGGACTAGCGGGGGAGACCCAGTACTTC.

The genes are TRBV13 and TRBJ1-1, with D maybe TRBD1 (6 bases). V dropped 5 bases and J dropped 0 bases, with 13 bases sitting between them. Germline V gene data show CDR1 as PRHDT and CDR2 as FYEKMQ (reference sequence). This CDR3 is 15 amino acids long. The CDR3 sequence: CASSPGGALNTEAFF. CDR3 bases: TGTGCCAGCAGCCCCGGGGGGGCATTGAACACTGAAGCTTTCTTT.

The gene calls are TRBV2 and TRBJ1-2; TRBD1 aligns across 9 bases. V lost 7 bases to trimming and J lost 4 bases; unmatched junction nucleotides: 13. The germline CDR1 and CDR2 sequences are SNHLY and FYNNEI. This CDR3 is 16 amino acids long. Here the CDR3 DNA reads TGTGCCAGCAAAACGTACAGGGGGCGATTTAGCTATGGCTACACCTTC. This codes for CASKTYRGRFSYGYTF.

The rearrangement uses TRBV1 and TRBJ2-3; TRBD2 is the table's D call and was not checked against the DNA. TRBV1 is given as a pseudogene. The CDR3 consists of 16 residues. The chain's CDR3 is CTSRPGGAGRADTQYF. The CDR3 nucleotides are TGCACCAGCAGGCCTGGGGGAGCGGGTAGGGCAGATACGCAGTATTTT.

This clone was detected only a few times. The chain carries TRBV30 and TRBJ1-1; tentative D call: TRBD1 (6 bases). Between the trimmed V and J ends, which lost 2 bases and 0 bases, there was a span of 25 bases. The CDR3 contains 19 residues. Germline-derived CDR1 and CDR2 are GTSNPN and SVGIG (reference sequence). The CDR3 spells CAWSRTAPGVTGMNTEAFF. The CDR3 DNA reads TGTGCCTGGAGTCGGACAGCGCCTGGGGTTACGGGAATGAACACTGAAGCTTTCTTT.

In its sample, this clone was seen once. The CDR3 DNA follows: TGTGCCAGCAGCGTTACTAGCGGGGGGGCGGGCCCCGGGGAGCTGTTTTTT. Amino acid sequence: CASSVTSGGAGPGELFF. The V and J genes are TRBV9 and TRBJ2-2; 13 bases match TRBD2. The CDR3 length is 17 residues. CDR1 and CDR2 from the germline V gene are SGDLS and YYNGEE. V lost 2 bases to trimming and J lost 6 bases; unmatched junction nucleotides: 7. The full variable domain, rest sourced from reference TRBV9 and TRBJ2-2, is DSGVTQTPKHLITATGQRVTLRCSPRSGDLSVYWYQQSLDQGLQFLIQYYNGEERAKGNILERFSAQQFPDLHSELNLSSLELGDSALYFCASSVTSGGAGPGELFFGEGSRLTVL.

The chain combines TRBV5-6 with TRBJ2-7, with TRBD2 identical over 8 bases. Germline values: CDR1 SGHDT, CDR2 YYEEEE. The J segment lost 4 bases and the V segment lost 0 bases, leaving 15 bases of the junction unmatched. The CDR3 length is 18 residues. CDR3 loop: CASSLVGGISGIPYEQYF. In nucleotides, the CDR3 is TGTGCCAGCAGCTTGGTAGGGGGAATTAGCGGGATACCTTACGAGCAGTACTTC.

The chain carries TRBV7-9 and TRBJ2-4, with a weak D call TRBD2 (5 bases). Trimming stripped 5 bases from V and 7 bases from J, with 15 bases between. CDR3 length: 14 residues. The germline V gene has CDR1 SEHNR and CDR2 FQNEAQ (reference sequence). In nucleotides, the CDR3 is TGTGCCAGCAGCCCCGTGGATACTAGGAACATTCAGTACTTC. Its translation: CASSPVDTRNIQYF.

The chain's CDR3 is CASSSDPGQSYEQYF. The CDR3 bases are TGCGCCAGCAGCTCAGATCCGGGACAATCCTACGAGCAGTACTTC. The chain is built from TRBV5-1 and TRBJ2-7, with a possible D match to TRBD1 (6 bases). This CDR3 is built from 15 residues. Germline V gene lookup returns CDR1 SGHRS and CDR2 YFSETQ. V shed 3 bases and J shed 1 base, with 14 bases lying between them.

The V call is TRBV6-1, the J call TRBJ1-3; D may be TRBD1 (6 bases). Germline V lookup: CDR1 MNHNS, CDR2 SASEGT. The CDR3 covers 15 residues. Between the trimmed V and J ends, which lost 6 bases and 0 bases, there was a span of 12 bases. CDR3 DNA: TGTGCCAGCAGAGCCCAGGGGATCTCTGGAAACACCATATATTTT. This translates into CASRAQGISGNTIYF.

The gene calls are TRBV27 and TRBJ1-2; D not certain. The CDR3 contains 10 residues. V was trimmed by 10 bases and J by 4 bases, leaving 7 bases between them. Germline assignment: CDR1 MNHEY and CDR2 SMNVEV (reference sequence). CDR3 sequence reads: CATYSYGYTF. The CDR3 bases are TGTGCCACCTACAGCTATGGCTACACCTTC.

The chain carries TRBV7-8 and TRBJ2-7; tentatively, D is TRBD1 (6 bases). V was cut by 5 bases and J by 7 bases, with 27 bases left in between. The V gene's germline CDR1 is SGHVS and CDR2 FQNEAQ. The CDR3 is 17 amino acids. The CDR3 nucleotides are TGTGCCAGCAGCGCCAACATAACAGGGACCATTCGGGGTGAGCAGTACTTC. Protein product: CASSANITGTIRGEQYF.

The rearrangement uses TRBV7-8 and TRBJ1-2, with 7 bases matching TRBD1. This CDR3 region has 14 residues. Germline-derived CDR1 and CDR2 are SGHVS and FQNEAQ. Trimming cost V 5 bases and J 2 bases; bases outside gene matches: 5. The chain's CDR3 is CASSLGTVNYGYTF. The CDR3 region has the DNA TGTGCCAGCAGCCTCGGGACAGTGAACTATGGCTACACCTTC.

The rearrangement uses TRBV6-5 and TRBJ2-5; TRBD2 matches 15 bases. V was clipped by 4 bases and J by 10 bases; unmatched bases: 1. The CDR3 extends over 13 amino acids. The V gene's germline CDR1 is MNHEY and CDR2 SVGAGI. The CDR3 protein is CASSLGLAGGQYF. CDR3 sequence (DNA): TGTGCCAGCAGTTTGGGACTAGCGGGGGGCCAGTACTTC.

The rearrangement links TRBV6-5 to TRBJ2-7, with a possible D match to TRBD1 (6 bases). The V gene's germline CDR1 is MNHEY and CDR2 SVGAGI. This CDR3 has 13 amino acids. V was pared by 6 bases and J by 2 bases, with 11 bases between. The chain's CDR3 is CASSSGQTYEQYF. CDR3 bases: TGTGCCAGCAGCTCCGGACAGACCTACGAGCAGTACTTC.